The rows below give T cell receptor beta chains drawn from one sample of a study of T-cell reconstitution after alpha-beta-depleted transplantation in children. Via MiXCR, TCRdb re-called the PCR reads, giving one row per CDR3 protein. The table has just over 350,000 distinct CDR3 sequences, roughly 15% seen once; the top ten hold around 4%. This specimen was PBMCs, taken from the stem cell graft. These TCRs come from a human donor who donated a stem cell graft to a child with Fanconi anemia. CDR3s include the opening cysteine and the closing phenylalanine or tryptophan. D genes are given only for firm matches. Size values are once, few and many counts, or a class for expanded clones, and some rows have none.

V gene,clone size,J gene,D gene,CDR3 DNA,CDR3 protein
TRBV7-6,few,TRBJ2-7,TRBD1,TGTGCCAGCAGCGTCGACCTCCGACAGGGGGGCGAGCAGTACTTC,CASSVDLRQGGEQYF
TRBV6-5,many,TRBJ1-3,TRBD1,TGTGCCAGCAGACGACAGGGGATGGGAAACACCATATATTTT,CASRRQGMGNTIYF
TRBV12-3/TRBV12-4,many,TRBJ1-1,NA,TGTGCCAGCAGTTTCGGGGGGCAAGCTGAAGCTTTCTTT,CASSFGGQAEAFF
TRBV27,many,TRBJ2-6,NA,TGTGCCAGCAGTTATTATAGGGCCAACGTCCTGACTTTC,CASSYYRANVLTF
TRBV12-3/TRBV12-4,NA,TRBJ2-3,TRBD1,TGTGCCAGCAGCCGAGAGGGACAGCTTAGCACAGATACGCAGTATTTT,CASSREGQLSTDTQYF
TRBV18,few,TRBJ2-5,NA,TGTGCCAGCTCACCACCTGTAGGAGAGACCCAGTACTTC,CASSPPVGETQYF
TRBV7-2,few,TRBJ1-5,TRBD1,TGTGCCAGCAGCTTATCGGACAGGCTCCAGCATTTT,CASSLSDRLQHF
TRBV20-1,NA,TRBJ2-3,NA,TGCAGTGCTAACCTCCTCAGCACAGATACGCAGTATTTT,CSANLLSTDTQYF
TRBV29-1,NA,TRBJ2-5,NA,TGCAGCGGGGAACAACTGGGATCCCAAGAGACCCAGTACTTC,CSGEQLGSQETQYF
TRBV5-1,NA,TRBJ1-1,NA,TGCGCCAGCAGCTTGGGGCGGGCAAGTCGGAACACTGAAGCTTTCTTT,CASSLGRASRNTEAFF
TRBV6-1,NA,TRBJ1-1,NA,TGTGCCAGCAGTGAAGCGTTGGGTTTCACTGAAGCTTTCTTT,CASSEALGFTEAFF
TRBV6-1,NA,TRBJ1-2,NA,TGTGCCAGCAGTGAAGGCGGACCTCTCTATGGCTACACCTTC,CASSEGGPLYGYTF
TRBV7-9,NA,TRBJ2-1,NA,TGTGCCAGCTCCGTATTGGATGAGCAGTTCTTC,CASSVLDEQFF
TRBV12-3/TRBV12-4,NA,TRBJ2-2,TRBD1,TGTGCCAGCAGTTTCGCGGCGACAGGGGCCGCTACCGGGGAGCTGTTTTTT,CASSFAATGAATGELFF
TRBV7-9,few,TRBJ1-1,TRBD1,TGTGCCAGCAGCGACCGGGACAGATACACTGAAGCTTTCTTT,CASSDRDRYTEAFF
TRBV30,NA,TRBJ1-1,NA,TGTGCCTGTTTCCTGAGGCCACTCACTGCTGAAGCTTTCTTT,CACFLRPLTAEAFF
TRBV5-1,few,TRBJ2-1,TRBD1,TGCGCCAGCAGCTCGCAGGGGGCAGGCAATGAGCAGTTCTTC,CASSSQGAGNEQFF
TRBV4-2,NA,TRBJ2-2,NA,TGTGCCAGCAGCAGGGAGCGTACCAGAGGGGAGCTGTTTTTT,CASSRERTRGELFF
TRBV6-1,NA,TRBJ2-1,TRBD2,TGTGCCAGCAGTAGAGCGGGGGGGGATGAGCAGTTCTTC,CASSRAGGDEQFF
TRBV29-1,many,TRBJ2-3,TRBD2,TGCAGCGTTGAAGATCCGGTAGCGGGGGAACCCACAGATACGCAGTATTTT,CSVEDPVAGEPTDTQYF
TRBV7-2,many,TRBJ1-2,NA,TGTGCCAGCAGCTCGGGACGGTCATATGGCTACACCTTC,CASSSGRSYGYTF
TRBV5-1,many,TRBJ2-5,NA,TGCGCCAGCAGTTCAGGGGTGGAAGAGACCCAGTACTTC,CASSSGVEETQYF
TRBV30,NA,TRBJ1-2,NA,TGTGCCTGGACCTTAAGTCCGCAGACCTCTGATGGCTACACCTTC,CAWTLSPQTSDGYTF
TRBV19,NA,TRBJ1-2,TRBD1,TGTGCCAGTAGTACCGTCCTTGACAGGGCGGGTAACTATGGCTACACCTTC,CASSTVLDRAGNYGYTF
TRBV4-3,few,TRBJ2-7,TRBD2,TGCGCCAGCAGCCAAGATGGTAGCGGGGACTCCTACGAGCAGTACTTC,CASSQDGSGDSYEQYF
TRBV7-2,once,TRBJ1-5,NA,TGTGCCAGCAGCTCAGGGGCGGCTCAGCCCCAGCATTTT,CASSSGAAQPQHF
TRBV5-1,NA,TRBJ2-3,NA,TGCGCCAGCAGCTTACAGGACACCAGCACAGATACGCAGTATTTT,CASSLQDTSTDTQYF
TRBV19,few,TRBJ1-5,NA,TGTGCCAGTAGCAGAGACTTTAATCAGCCCCAGCATTTT,CASSRDFNQPQHF
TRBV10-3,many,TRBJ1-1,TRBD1,TGTGCCATCAGTGAAACGGGACAGATTAACACTGAAGCTTTCTTT,CAISETGQINTEAFF
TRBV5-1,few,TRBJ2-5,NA,TGCGCCAGCAGCGTATCTACCCGGGACCAAGAGACCCAGTACTTC,CASSVSTRDQETQYF
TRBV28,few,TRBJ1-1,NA,TGTGCCAGCAGTCAGGGGTTTGGTCAGACTGAAGCTTTCTTT,CASSQGFGQTEAFF
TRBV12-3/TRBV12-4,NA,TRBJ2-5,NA,TGTGCCAGCAGTACAGGGTCGGGACCCCGAGGGACCCAGTACTTC,CASSTGSGPRGTQYF
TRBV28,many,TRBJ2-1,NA,TGTGCCAGCAGTTCAGCCGGGGCAGGGGCCACCACTCCATATATCTACAATGAGCAGTTCTTC,CASSSAGAGATTPYIYNEQFF
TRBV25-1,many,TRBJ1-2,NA,TGTGCCAGCAGCCCTCAGGGGACCTTCTATGGCTACACCTTC,CASSPQGTFYGYTF
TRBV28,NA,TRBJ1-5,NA,TGTGCCAGCAGTTCACCGTCCGGGCCGGGGCCCCAGCATTTT,CASSSPSGPGPQHF
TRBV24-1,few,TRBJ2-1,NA,TGTGCCACCAGTGTCGGCAGTGACAATGAGCAGTTCTTC,CATSVGSDNEQFF
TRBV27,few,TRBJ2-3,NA,TGTGCCAGCAGTTTATTTCCCGGGGGCCGGCAGTATTTT,CASSLFPGGRQYF
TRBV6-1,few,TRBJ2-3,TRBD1,TGTGCCAGCAGTGAAGACAGGGGTTTCACAGATACGCAGTATTTT,CASSEDRGFTDTQYF
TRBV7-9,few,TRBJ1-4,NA,TGTGCCAGCAGGGCGCAGGCGAATGACGAAAAACTGTTTTTT,CASRAQANDEKLFF
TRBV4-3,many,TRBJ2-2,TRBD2,TGCGCCAGCAGCCAAGATTTAGCGGGGGTAACCGGGGAGCTGTTTTTT,CASSQDLAGVTGELFF